One and the same sample provided the 11 T cell receptor beta chains below, sequenced in a study of cytomegalovirus exposure and HLA in healthy donors. Both 60 Vbeta primers and 13 Jbeta primers went into the PCR. TCRdb keeps only in-frame clones here, not all; method: immunoSEQ multiplex PCR. The data hold approximately 110,000 clones, with 75% to 85% observed a single time. Material: PBMCs. The receptors were sampled from a man aged 45 to 65 in good health and CMV-seronegative.

Only a few counts were recorded for this clone. The CDR3 nucleotides read TGCGCCAGGTGGGGGGGATTCGACACTGAAGCTTTCTTT. It codes for CARWGGFDTEAFF. The chain combines TRBV10-1 with TRBJ1-1; D possibly corresponds to TRBD1 (5 bases). Germline-derived CDR1 and CDR2 are WNHNN and SYGVQD (reference sequence). CDR3 length: 13 amino acids. The V end was cut by 9 bases, the J end by 3 bases, with 14 bases between.

This clone has only a few counts. V and J are TRBV5-1 and TRBJ2-5; D gene uncertain. V was pared by 1 base and J by 1 base, with 5 bases between. CDR1 and CDR2 (germline): SGHRS, YFSETQ. This CDR3 is built from 13 residues. The DNA for the CDR3 is TGCGCCAGCAGCTTGAGCGTCCAAGAGACCCAGTACTTC. Translation: CASSLSVQETQYF. Full variable domain (outside the CDR3, taken from reference TRBV5-1 and TRBJ2-5): KAGVTQTPRYLIKTRGQQVTLSCSPISGHRSVSWYQQTPGQGLQFLFEYFSETQRNKGNFPGRFSGRQFSNSRSEMNVSTLELGDSALYLCASSLSVQETQYFGPGTRLLVL.

The rearrangement uses TRBV28 and TRBJ1-2, with unresolved D. V shed 6 bases and J shed 4 bases, with 12 bases lying between them. CDR1 is MDHEN and CDR2 is SYDVKM in the germline V gene. The CDR3 is made up of 13 amino acids. CDR3 residues: CASSSGLSYGYTF. Written as DNA, the CDR3 is TGTGCCAGCAGCAGCGGACTGAGCTATGGCTACACCTTC.

As to this clone: The same CDR3 is also encoded by other DNA sequences in this sample. V gene TRBV5-1 combines with J gene TRBJ2-3; 9 bases are shared with TRBD1. The length of the CDR3 is 16 residues. CDR1 is SGHRS, CDR2 YFSETQ, per germline. Trimming cost V 3 bases and J 3 bases; bases outside gene matches: 8. The chain's CDR3 is CASSSVDRGGTDTQYF. The DNA for the CDR3 is TGCGCCAGCAGCTCGGTGGACAGGGGCGGGACAGATACGCAGTATTTT.

The CDR3 DNA sequence: TGTGCCAGCAGCCTTCGGACAGGGCCGAGCTCACCCCTCCACTTT. Its translation: CASSLRTGPSSPLHF. This chain joins TRBV7-2 and TRBJ1-6; 8 bases fit TRBD1. This CDR3 has 15 amino acids. J gave up 10 bases and V 5 bases, and 10 bases lay outside the gene matches. In germline, CDR1 is SGHTA, CDR2 FQGNSA.

This chain uses TRBV4-1 with TRBJ2-2; 10 nucleotides match TRBD2. Germline assignment: CDR1 MGHRA and CDR2 YSYEKL. V lost 0 bases to trimming and J lost 7 bases; unmatched junction nucleotides: 5. The CDR3 covers 16 residues. This chain's CDR3 is CASSQETSGEGGELFF. The DNA of the CDR3 is TGCGCCAGCAGCCAAGAAACTAGCGGGGAGGGCGGGGAGCTGTTTTTT.

This sequence joins TRBV18 and TRBJ1-5; TRBD1 matches 9 bases. This CDR3 has 13 residues. Looked up from germline, CDR1 is KGHSH and CDR2 is LQKENI. The V and J ends lost 9 bases and 3 bases, in that order; junction bases with no gene match: 3. The CDR3 region is CASGQGINQPQHF. The CDR3 DNA sequence: TGTGCCAGTGGACAGGGGATCAATCAGCCCCAGCATTTT. Combining the CDR3 with reference TRBV18 and TRBJ1-5 gives the whole variable domain NAGVMQNPRHLVRRRGQEARLRCSPMKGHSHVYWYRQLPEEGLKFMVYLQKENIIDESGMPKERFSAEFPKEGPSILRIQQVVRGDSAAYFCASGQGINQPQHFGDGTRLSIL.

The chain couples TRBV6-6 to TRBJ2-3, with TRBD2 as a possible D gene (5 bases). Germline values: CDR1 MNHNY, CDR2 SVGAGI (reference sequence). Trimming shortened V by 0 bases and J by 1 base, and 8 bases separated the two germline ends. This CDR3 comprises 15 residues. The CDR3 nucleotides are TGTGCCAGCAGTTACTCGGAGGAGGGCACAGATACGCAGTATTTT. This gives the protein CASSYSEEGTDTQYF.

This clone was detected only once. The rearrangement joins TRBV28 to TRBJ1-2, with 7 bases fitting TRBD1. The CDR3 is 16 residues long. J lost 8 bases, V lost 5 bases, and 17 bases had no gene match. CDR1 MDHEN and CDR2 SYDVKM come from the germline V gene. The CDR3: CASSPAGLPGTEGYTF. Written as DNA, the CDR3 is TGTGCCAGCAGTCCTGCGGGCCTGCCAGGGACAGAAGGCTACACCTTC.

V is TRBV11-2 and J is TRBJ2-5, with 9 bases lining up with TRBD2. This CDR3 contains 16 residues. The ends lost 2 bases at V and 2 bases at J; junction bases unmatched: 6. Germline CDR1 and CDR2: SGHAT and FQNNGV. The CDR3 reads CASSLSSGGLQETQYF. DNA of the CDR3: TGTGCCAGCAGCTTAAGTAGCGGGGGACTGCAAGAGACCCAGTACTTC.

The chain joins TRBV5-5 to TRBJ1-2, with D maybe TRBD1 (6 bases). CDR1 is SGHKS and CDR2 is YYEKEE in the germline V gene (reference sequence). The V end lost 4 bases, the J end lost 5 bases, and 18 bases lay between the germline ends. The CDR3 consists of 15 residues. CDR3 nucleotide sequence: TGTGCCAGCAGCCCGCGACAGGTTGGATATTATGGCTACACCTTC. This translates into CASSPRQVGYYGYTF.